This T cell receptor beta chain derives from a study of cytomegalovirus exposure and HLA in healthy donors. The study's findings and limits: Later on, analysis showed that most CMV-associated TCR beta chains appeared to be HLA-restricted. An Asian-associated ancestry cluster reportedly showed fewer N-insertions than the approximately 690-donor mean in a later analysis. Analyses of presence/absence relied on an assumption of roughly uniform sequencing depth across donors. V- and J-gene trimming of TCR beta was linked (in a later analysis) to a missense DCLRE1C variant.

On this clone itself: The antigen remains undetermined.

This CDR3 contains 12 residues. V lost 6 bases and J lost 0, with 5 bases in between. CDR1 KGHSH and CDR2 LQKENI come from the germline V gene. PCR involved 60 Vbeta and 13 Jbeta primers. Using immunoSEQ multiplex PCR, the repertoire was profiled, and TCRdb retains in-frame clones only, with some absent. The repertoire consists of fewer than 250,000 clones, with 70% to 90% occurring once and the leading ten covering approximately 2.8%. The receptor comes from a man aged 25-40 years in good health and CMV-seronegative. The source material was PBMCs. This chain connects TRBV18 to TRBJ2-5; D not certain. CDR3 region: CASSQNQETQYF. CDR3 coding DNA: TGTGCCAGCTCTCAAAACCAAGAGACCCAGTACTTC.